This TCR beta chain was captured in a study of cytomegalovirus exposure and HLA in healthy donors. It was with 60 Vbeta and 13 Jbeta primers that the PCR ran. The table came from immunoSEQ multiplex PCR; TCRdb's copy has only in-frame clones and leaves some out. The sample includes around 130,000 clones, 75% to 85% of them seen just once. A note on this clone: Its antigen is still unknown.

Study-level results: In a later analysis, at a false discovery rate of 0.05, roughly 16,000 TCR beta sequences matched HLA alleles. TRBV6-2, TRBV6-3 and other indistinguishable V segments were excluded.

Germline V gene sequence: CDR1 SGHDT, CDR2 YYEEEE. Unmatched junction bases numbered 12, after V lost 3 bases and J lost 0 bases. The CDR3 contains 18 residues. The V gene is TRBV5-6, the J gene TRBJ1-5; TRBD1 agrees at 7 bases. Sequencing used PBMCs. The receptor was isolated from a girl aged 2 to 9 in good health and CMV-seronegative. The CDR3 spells CASSSRRTGFTSNQPQHF. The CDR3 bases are TGTGCCAGCAGCTCAAGACGGACAGGTTTTACTAGCAATCAGCCCCAGCATTTT.